This T cell receptor beta chain was identified in a study of T-cell memory formation after mild COVID-19. MiXCR, applied by TCRdb to the 5' RACE reads, yields one record per CDR3 protein. The sample records fewer than 95,000 distinct CDR3 sequences, approximately 13% being singletons. V lost 0 bases and J 6 bases, leaving 12 bases between the germline ends. This CDR3 has 15 amino acids. Germline CDR1 reads SGHRS; CDR2 reads YFSETQ. This clonotype was counted ten times or more. Its antigen is undetermined. Study-wide findings and caveats: Clones that contracted from day 15 to 85 were balanced CD4/CD8, while later expanders leaned CD4+. Certain responding clones were present in pre-infection memory, suggesting participation of cross-reactive memory.

Sequencing was performed on PBMCs or a T cell subset sorted from them (not recorded which). J is TRBJ2-2 and V is TRBV5-1; no clear D gene. The TCR sequence derives from an adult woman who had mild COVID-19 (a few samples of this study predate the infection). Cell type and time point are not known. The CDR3 spells CASSLAYGDSGELFF. The DNA for the CDR3 is TGCGCCAGCAGCTTGGCCTACGGTGATTCCGGGGAGCTGTTTTTT.